The 12 T cell receptor beta chains below were found in one sample sequenced in a study of spatial heterogeneity in lung cancer. MiXCR, applied by TCRdb to the 5' RACE reads, yields one record per CDR3 protein. The table has under 75,000 distinct CDR3 sequences, roughly 9% seen once. The time point is: blood at routine non-recurrence follow-up after resection. The input for sequencing was PBMCs, taken at follow-up. These receptors all come from a female donor with early-stage non-small cell lung cancer.

There are many counts of this clonotype. The V call is TRBV5-1, the J call TRBJ2-1; 8 bases are shared with TRBD2. With V trimmed by 4 bases and J by 7 bases, 13 bases remained unmatched. The CDR3 has 16 amino acids. Germline V gives CDR1 SGHRS, CDR2 YFSETQ. DNA for the CDR3: TGCGCCAGCAGCCCATTCCCATCGGGACTAGGGAATGAGCAGTTCTTC. Amino acids: CASSPFPSGLGNEQFF.

This clonotype has at least ten counts. The V and J genes are TRBV4-1 and TRBJ2-1; D remains ambiguous. The ends were cut back, 8 bases at V and 4 bases at J, with 15 bases in the middle. Germline V gene data show CDR1 as MGHRA and CDR2 as YSYEKL. This CDR3 is built from 14 residues. CDR3 residues: CASGTEALYNEQFF. The CDR3 DNA sequence: TGCGCCAGCGGAACAGAGGCCTTATACAATGAGCAGTTCTTC.

This clonotype was picked up many times. The chain is built from TRBV19 and TRBJ2-1; 7 bases agree with TRBD2. The CDR3 is 16 amino acids. Germline values: CDR1 LNHDA, CDR2 SQIVND (reference sequence). Unmatched junction bases numbered 15, after V lost 3 bases and J lost 10 bases. The CDR3 reads CASSISGDYTRPEQFF. The DNA for the CDR3 is TGTGCCAGTAGTATCTCCGGGGACTATACGCGCCCGGAGCAGTTCTTC.

This clonotype was counted at least ten times. The chain uses TRBV18 and TRBJ2-5; a possible D gene is TRBD2 (6 bases). CDR3 length: 17 amino acids. CDR1 KGHSH and CDR2 LQKENI come from the germline V gene. Trimming pared 3 bases from V and 1 base from J, leaving 18 bases between. The CDR3 protein is CASSPGTQGRRQETQYF. DNA of the CDR3: TGTGCCAGCTCACCGGGGACTCAGGGAAGGCGCCAAGAGACCCAGTACTTC.

This clonotype was detected many times. The gene calls are TRBV28 and TRBJ2-2; D not certain. The V and J ends lost 11 bases and 7 bases respectively, with 17 bases between them. Germline V gives CDR1 MDHEN, CDR2 SYDVKM. CDR3 length equals 13 residues. The CDR3 protein is CAVLKSAVGELFF. CDR3 sequence (DNA): TGTGCCGTCCTGAAATCCGCGGTCGGGGAGCTGTTTTTT.

The chain couples TRBV20-1 to TRBJ2-1; no definite D call. The germline CDR1 and CDR2 sequences are DFQATT and SNEGSKA (reference sequence). The CDR3 totals 13 residues. Between the trimmed V and J ends, which lost 6 bases and 6 bases, there was a span of 15 bases. CDR3 protein: CSAIRTSSNEQFF. Here the CDR3 DNA reads TGCAGTGCCATCAGAACTTCCAGCAATGAGCAGTTCTTC.

In this sample, this clonotype turned up many times. This chain connects TRBV12-3 or TRBV12-4 to TRBJ2-7; the D is unclear. The CDR3 is made up of 13 amino acids. Trimming shortened V by 7 bases and J by 3 bases, and 13 bases separated the two germline ends. CDR3 loop: CASTTTLDYEQYF. The CDR3 DNA sequence: TGTGCCAGCACCACCACCCTAGACTACGAGCAGTACTTC.

This clonotype was recorded at least ten times. This chain connects TRBV19 to TRBJ1-5; 9 bases map to TRBD1. Germline assignment: CDR1 LNHDA and CDR2 SQIVND (reference sequence). CDR3 length equals 16 residues. The junction had 4 bases not matched to a gene; V was cut back by 0 bases and J by 4 bases. CDR3 in amino acids: CASSIEGQGPNQPQHF. The CDR3 DNA follows: TGTGCCAGTAGTATAGAGGGACAGGGCCCGAATCAGCCCCAGCATTTT.

The sample holds many counts of this clonotype. J is TRBJ2-3 and V is TRBV25-1; perhaps TRBD2 as D (5 bases). In germline, CDR1 is MGHDK, CDR2 SYGVNS. Between the trimmed V and J ends, which lost 0 bases and 5 bases, there was a span of 15 bases. CDR3 size: 16 residues. CDR3 nucleotide sequence: TGTGCCAGCAGTGAATATTCTAGCTGGGTGGAAGATACGCAGTATTTT. This gives the protein CASSEYSSWVEDTQYF.

In its sample, this clonotype was seen many times. This sequence joins TRBV7-9 and TRBJ2-7; D possibly corresponds to TRBD1 (6 bases). Germline V gives CDR1 SEHNR, CDR2 FQNEAQ (reference sequence). V lost 4 bases to trimming and J lost 0 bases, with 10 bases between them. The CDR3 length is 14 residues. CDR3 loop: CASSYGQNSYEQYF. CDR3 DNA sequence: TGTGCCAGCAGCTACGGACAGAACTCCTACGAGCAGTACTTC.

A few counts support this clonotype. The gene calls are TRBV18 and TRBJ2-3; the match to TRBD2 covers 11 bases. CDR3 length: 17 residues. The ends lost 2 bases at V and 5 bases at J; junction bases unmatched: 9. Germline CDR1 and CDR2: KGHSH and LQKENI. The CDR3 protein is CASSPKELAGAGDTQYF. The DNA of the CDR3 is TGTGCCAGCTCACCAAAGGAACTAGCGGGAGCTGGAGATACGCAGTATTTT.

The genes are TRBV5-1 and TRBJ2-1; no clear D. V was cut by 1 base and J by 15 bases, with 20 bases left in between. There are 14 residues in the CDR3. Looked up from germline, CDR1 is SGHRS and CDR2 is YFSETQ. CDR3 sequence reads: CASSLFPGQARRFF. In DNA form, the CDR3 reads TGCGCCAGCAGCTTGTTTCCCGGGCAAGCCAGGCGGTTCTTC.